This TCR beta chain comes out of a study of T cells after yellow fever vaccination. General study points: A faster peak, day 5 versus 15, was reached by the weaker secondary response. Most primary-vaccination clones recurred post-booster (around 95% CD4, around 90% CD8).

A remark on this clonotype: Its antigen is not known.

This CDR3 is 15 amino acids long. From germline, CDR1 is MDHEN and CDR2 SYDVKM. Trimming at V came to 10 bases and at J to 0 bases, leaving 10 bases not matched to a gene. Template switching with 5'RACE generated the TCR cDNA and added a universal primer site and UMIs. TCRdb called the 5' RACE reads again in MiXCR, with one record for every CDR3 protein. The sample has under 550,000 distinct CDR3 sequences, less than 25% seen once. This chain links TRBV28 with TRBJ2-3, with 7 bases aligning to TRBD1. This sequence was found in a young man who received the YFV17D yellow fever vaccine. This material consisted of PBMCs, taken approximately 22 days after the first yellow fever vaccination. CDR3 in amino acids: CATLSGTASTDTQYF. DNA of the CDR3: TGTGCCACCCTATCCGGGACAGCGAGCACAGATACGCAGTATTTT.